This T cell receptor (beta chain) was captured in a study of read filtering for tumor transcriptome and immune sequencing (dated by TCRdb to 2020 to 2021). Background on the whole study: The cohort was composed of 17 to 20 male and roughly 13 female patients, with a mean age of about 68 years and an age range of about 45 to 90. Under revised international staging, roughly eight patients fell into R-ISS I, 15 to 20 into R-ISS II and roughly 7 into R-ISS III. Whole-transcriptome libraries were prepared with the TruSeq RNA Access Library Prep Kit after DNase treatment. TCR-region mapped reads per sample ranged from about 3.5 to 10.27 million with IR-seq versus only about 75 to 1273 with RNA-seq. Using the same bone marrow samples, the study compared TCR repertoires obtained by targeted immune repertoire sequencing with those obtained by bulk whole-transcriptome sequencing. One of the main goals was to work out a read-filtering strategy for immune repertoire data, in particular whether clonotypes backed by only a single read should be removed.

CDR1 SGHKS and CDR2 YYEKEE are derived from the germline V gene (reference sequence). The CDR3 starts with the cysteine, ends with the phenylalanine, and has 14 residues. Only CDR3 DNA remains: 42 bases, in frame from the first base. TCR libraries were constructed from approximately 360 ng RNA using the Immunoverse kit, and molecular barcoded adaptors covering alpha/delta and beta/gamma chains were employed. TCR library preparation used the same RNA that was used for transcriptome sequencing. An Illumina HiSeq 4000 with 2 x 150 cycles was used to sequence the TCR libraries. The study's own analysis went as follows. Using MiXCR, which included quality filtering and error correction, TCR reads were aligned to human V, D, J and C references and then assembled into CDR3 clonotypes. The tcR package in R was used for analysis of clonotype counts and gene usage diversity. For inspection of raw mapping reads, RNA-seq reads were mapped by STAR aligner version 2.5.3a onto GRCh37 of the human genome. To test the effect of sequencing depth on detected clonotypes, IR-seq fastq files were randomly downsampled using Seqtk 1.3. TCRdb redid the processing of the public reads, applying fastp at Q25 and MiXCR, and retained in-frame beta chains. Rows are combined by CDR3 protein, so each entry shows the most common genes and DNA. The V and J calls and clone size are TCRdb's, not the authors'. The sample includes around 50,000 distinct CDR3 sequences, with 20% to 25% observed a single time. The biggest ten clones account for roughly a sixth of the sample.

Bone marrow was sampled from every patient at the time of active disease. Bone marrow mononuclear cells were isolated by Ficoll-Hypaque density gradient centrifugation. To remove myeloma plasma cells, the cells were labeled with CD138 magnetic microbeads on a MACS separator, and CD138-negative cells were then collected by negative selection. Purity of the isolated cells was checked by flow cytometry on an Attune NxT using CD138 antibodies. TRIzol reagent was used to extract total RNA, which was then quantified with a NanoDrop spectrophotometer. Paired RNA-seq and IR-seq were performed on each patient's CD138-negative bone marrow sample. What the study reported, not specific to this receptor: The correlation between IR-seq and RNA-seq shared clonotype proportions rose when single-read clonotypes were removed. Compared with RNA-seq, IR-seq captured clonotypes at much higher depth and more reliably, and a smaller IR-seq throughput was enough to identify most shared clonotypes. In IR-seq, single-read clonotypes were roughly 82% of clonotypes but 3.5% to 4% of total reads; in RNA-seq they were roughly 72% of clonotypes and about 40% of reads. The sorted CD138-negative fraction was not purified T cells but a mixed bone marrow immune population.

This clonotype has a handful of counts. Its antigen target is currently unknown. A read error may explain this, as a much larger clone is one base away. The receptor's source is a donor aged 40 or older with multiple myeloma. Input material: a population of CD138-negative cells sorted from bone marrow. The cell subset or site label of this sample denotes: bone marrow mononuclear cells depleted of CD138+ plasma/myeloma cells by negative magnetic selection. The V gene is TRBV5-5 and the J gene is TRBJ2-3; no D gene is confidently identified. CDR3 sequence: CAGSLEFRTDTQYF. The DNA sequence reads TGTGCCGGCAGCTTGGAGTTTCGCACAGATACGCAGTATTTT. Joined to the reference TRBV5-5 and TRBJ2-3 proteins, this CDR3 gives the full variable domain: DAGVTQSPTHLIKTRGQQVTLRCSPISGHKSVSWYQQVLGQGPQFIFQYYEKEERGRGNFPDRFSARQFPNYSSELNVNALLLGDSALYLCAGSLEFRTDTQYFGPGTRLTVL.